This TCR beta chain was recorded in a study of cytomegalovirus exposure and HLA in healthy donors. Notes on the study in general: Indistinguishable V segments such as TRBV6-2 and TRBV6-3 were excluded. About 87% or about 30% of the time was how often most TCR beta V segments were productive, according to an earlier analysis. Researchers reported in a later analysis that a missense DCLRE1C variant was tied to TCR beta V- and J-gene trimming. The study assumed roughly uniform donor sequencing depth for presence/absence analyses.

PCR involved 60 Vbeta and 13 Jbeta primers. Measured with immunoSEQ multiplex PCR; TCRdb has only the in-frame clones, and not every one. The sample lists about 130,000 clones, about 80% occurring once. V lost 2 bases and J 5 bases, leaving 10 bases between the germline ends. CDR3 length: 13 amino acids. Germline CDR1 and CDR2: SGHDT and YYEEEE. Concerning this clone: Its antigen is still unknown.

V is TRBV5-6 and J is TRBJ2-5; weak D call: TRBD2 (6 bases). Sequenced material: PBMCs. This TCR was recovered from a woman aged 45-65 years in good health and CMV-seronegative. The CDR3: CASSFRSGETQYF. The CDR3 DNA reads TGTGCCAGCAGCTTCCGGAGCGGGGAGACCCAGTACTTC.